The 3 T cell receptor beta chains listed next were all sequenced from one sample in a study of Tregs in tolerant kidney transplant recipients. Produced via immunoSEQ multiplex PCR; TCRdb's table is partial and in-frame only. The profile covers about 240,000 clones, with roughly 80% appearing a single time and around 0.68% taken by the ten largest. Sequencing used CD4+ T cells from blood. These receptor sequences come from a human donor in good health.

The rearrangement links TRBV9 to TRBJ2-1; 10 nucleotides align to TRBD2. Germline V CDR1 and CDR2: SGDLS, YYNGEE. The CDR3 consists of 15 residues. Trimming took 4 bases from V and 2 from J; bases not matched to a gene: 3. Here the CDR3 reads CASSWTSGTYNEQFF. DNA for the CDR3: TGTGCCAGCAGCTGGACTAGCGGTACCTACAATGAGCAGTTCTTC.

The gene calls are TRBV9 and TRBJ2-5, with 13 bases lining up with TRBD2. The CDR3 contains 16 residues. V trimming: 3 bases; J trimming: 5 bases; junction bases outside the gene matches: 7. Germline V gene data show CDR1 as SGDLS and CDR2 as YYNGEE. In DNA, the CDR3 is TGTGCCAGCAGCGCAGGACTAGCGGGAGCCTGGGAGACCCAGTACTTC. Translation: CASSAGLAGAWETQYF.

This clone was counted between two and nine times. The genes are TRBV2 and TRBJ2-7, with D perhaps matching TRBD1 or TRBD2 (5 bases each). With 4 bases removed from V and 1 base from J, the gap between germline ends came to 14 bases. Germline V gene lookup returns CDR1 SNHLY and CDR2 FYNNEI. The CDR3 has 15 amino acids. The CDR3: CASSVRGVKSYEQYF. The CDR3 nucleotides are TGTGCCAGCAGTGTTAGGGGAGTCAAGTCCTACGAGCAGTACTTC.